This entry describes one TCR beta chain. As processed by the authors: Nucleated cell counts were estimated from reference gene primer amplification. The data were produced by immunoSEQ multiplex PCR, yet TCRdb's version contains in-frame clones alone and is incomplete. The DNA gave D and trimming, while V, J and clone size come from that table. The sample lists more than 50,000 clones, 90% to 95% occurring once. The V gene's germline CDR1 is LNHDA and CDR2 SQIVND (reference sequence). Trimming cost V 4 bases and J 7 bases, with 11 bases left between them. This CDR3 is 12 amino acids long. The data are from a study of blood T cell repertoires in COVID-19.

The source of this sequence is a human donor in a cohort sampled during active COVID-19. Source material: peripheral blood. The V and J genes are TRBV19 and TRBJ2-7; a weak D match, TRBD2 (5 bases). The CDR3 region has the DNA TGTGCCAGTAGTACCCGTTCGGGGGAGCAGTACTTC. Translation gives CASSTRSGEQYF.